The 9 T cell receptor beta chains in this list originate from one sample, sequenced in a study of shared clonotypes between healthy human individuals. Sequencing was performed with immunoSEQ multiplex PCR; in TCRdb, only in-frame clones are kept and a portion is missing. This table has roughly 2.6 million clones, approximately 94% appearing once. The sequencing input was naive CD4+ T cells sorted from blood. Stated subset: CD45RA+ positively selected. Every receptor here comes from a man between 18 and 29 years old in good health.

The chain carries TRBV13 and TRBJ1-1; D ambiguous. Trimming cost V 5 bases and J 0 bases, with 16 bases left between them. Germline V gives CDR1 PRHDT, CDR2 FYEKMQ (reference sequence). This CDR3 has 16 residues. CDR3 loop: CASSPALPLMNTEAFF. The CDR3 region has the DNA TGTGCCAGCAGCCCGGCCCTTCCTTTAATGAACACTGAAGCTTTCTTT. The entire variable domain, with the rest obtained from reference TRBV13 and TRBJ1-1, is as follows: AAGVIQSPRHLIKEKRETATLKCYPIPRHDTVYWYQQGPGQDPQFLISFYEKMQSDKGSIPDRFSAQQFSDYHSELNMSSLELGDSALYFCASSPALPLMNTEAFFGQGTRLTVV.

The chain couples TRBV5-1 to TRBJ1-3, with no clear D. Trimming left V 0 bases short and J 4 bases short, with 8 bases between. The CDR3 extends over 14 amino acids. Per germline, CDR1 SGHRS and CDR2 YFSETQ. The CDR3 protein is CASSLAAVGNTIYF. The CDR3, as DNA: TGCGCCAGCAGCTTGGCCGCAGTAGGAAACACCATATATTTT.

The chain combines TRBV25-1 with TRBJ2-7; D is perhaps TRBD1 (5 bases). The CDR3 covers 14 residues. Germline loops: CDR1 MGHDK, CDR2 SYGVNS. Trimming took off 1 base at V and 1 base at J, with 8 bases between the two ends. In DNA form, the CDR3 reads TGTGCCAGCAGTGAATTCAGGGCGTCCTACGAGCAGTACTTC. Residues: CASSEFRASYEQYF.

The chain joins TRBV5-1 to TRBJ1-5; D gene unclear. The germline V gene encodes CDR1 SGHRS and CDR2 YFSETQ. This CDR3 is built from 13 residues. The V and J ends lost 0 bases and 11 bases respectively, with 12 bases between them. The CDR3 DNA follows: TGCGCCAGCAGCTTGGAAGGGTGGGGAGCCCAGCATTTT. Protein sequence: CASSLEGWGAQHF.

The chain couples TRBV12-5 to TRBJ2-7; D possibly corresponds to TRBD2 (6 bases). Germline CDR1 reads LGHNT; CDR2 reads FRNRAP. CDR3 size: 14 residues. V lost 2 bases, J lost 4 bases, and 12 bases lay in between. The CDR3 region is CASGLPHSGYEQYF. As DNA, the CDR3 is TGTGCTAGTGGTTTGCCGCATAGCGGTTACGAGCAGTACTTC.

The V gene is TRBV25-1, the J gene TRBJ2-3, with 9 bases lining up with TRBD2. Trimming cost V 7 bases and J 3 bases; bases outside gene matches: 8. Germline loops: CDR1 MGHDK, CDR2 SYGVNS. This CDR3 has 15 amino acids. CDR3 coding DNA: TGTGCCAGCACGCGAGCGGGAGGAAGGACAGATACGCAGTATTTT. Amino acid sequence: CASTRAGGRTDTQYF.

The CDR3 loop reads CASRPTGGVETQYF. The CDR3 nucleotides read TGTGCCAGCAGGCCCACAGGGGGCGTTGAGACCCAGTACTTC. This chain links TRBV7-8 with TRBJ2-5, with 9 bases that match TRBD1. V shed 6 bases, J shed 5 bases, and the junction held 7 bases outside the gene matches. The CDR3 length is 14 residues. From germline, CDR1 is SGHVS and CDR2 FQNEAQ.

The chain joins TRBV5-6 to TRBJ2-3; TRBD1 matches 7 bases. Germline-derived CDR1 and CDR2 are SGHDT and YYEEEE. Trimming at V came to 4 bases and at J to 2 bases, leaving 4 bases not matched to a gene. The CDR3 has 14 residues. This CDR3 is CASSLGQPTDTQYF. In DNA, the CDR3 is TGTGCCAGCAGCCTGGGACAGCCCACAGATACGCAGTATTTT.

This chain links TRBV9 with TRBJ2-1; no clear D. This CDR3 comprises 12 residues. Germline CDR1 and CDR2: SGDLS and YYNGEE. V was clipped by 4 bases and J by 7 bases, with 9 bases between them. As DNA, the CDR3 is TGTGCCAGCAGCCTAGTGTGGAATGAGCAGTTCTTC. Translated, it gives CASSLVWNEQFF.